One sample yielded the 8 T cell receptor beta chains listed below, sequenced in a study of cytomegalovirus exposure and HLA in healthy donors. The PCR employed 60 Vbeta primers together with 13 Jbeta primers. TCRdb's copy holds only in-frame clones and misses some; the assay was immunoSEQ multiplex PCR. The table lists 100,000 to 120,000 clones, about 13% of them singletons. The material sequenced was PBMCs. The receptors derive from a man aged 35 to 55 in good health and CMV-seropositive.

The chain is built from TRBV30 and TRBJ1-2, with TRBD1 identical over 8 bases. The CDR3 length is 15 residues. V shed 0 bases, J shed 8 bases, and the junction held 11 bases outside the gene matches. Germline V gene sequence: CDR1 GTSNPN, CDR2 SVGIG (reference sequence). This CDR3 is CAWSVTGQGARGYTF. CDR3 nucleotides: TGTGCCTGGAGTGTTACGGGGCAGGGGGCGCGAGGCTACACCTTC. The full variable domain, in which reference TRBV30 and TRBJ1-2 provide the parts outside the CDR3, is SQTIHQWPATLVQPVGSPLSLECTVEGTSNPNLYWYRQAAGRGLQLLFYSVGIGQISSEVPQNLSASRPQDRQFILSSKKLLLSDSGFYLCAWSVTGQGARGYTFGSGTRLTVV.

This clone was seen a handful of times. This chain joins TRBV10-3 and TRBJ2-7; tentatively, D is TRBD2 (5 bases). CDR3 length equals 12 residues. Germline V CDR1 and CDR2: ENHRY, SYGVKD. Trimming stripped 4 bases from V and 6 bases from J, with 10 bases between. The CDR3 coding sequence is TGTGCCATCAGTGGATCGGGGTTCGAGCAGTACTTC. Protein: CAISGSGFEQYF.

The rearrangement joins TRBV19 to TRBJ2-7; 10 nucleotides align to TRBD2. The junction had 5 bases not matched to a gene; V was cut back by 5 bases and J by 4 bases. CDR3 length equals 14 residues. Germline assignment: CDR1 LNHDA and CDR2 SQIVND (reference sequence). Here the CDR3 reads CASSLAGGRYEQYF. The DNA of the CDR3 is TGTGCCAGTAGTTTAGCGGGAGGACGGTACGAGCAGTACTTC.

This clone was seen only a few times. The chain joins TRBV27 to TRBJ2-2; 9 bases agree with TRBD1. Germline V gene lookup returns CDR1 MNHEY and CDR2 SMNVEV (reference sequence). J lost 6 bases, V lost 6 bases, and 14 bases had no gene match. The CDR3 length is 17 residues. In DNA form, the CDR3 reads TGTGCCAGCAGCCAGCCCCGGGACAGGGCTGGACCCGGGGAGCTGTTTTTT. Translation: CASSQPRDRAGPGELFF.

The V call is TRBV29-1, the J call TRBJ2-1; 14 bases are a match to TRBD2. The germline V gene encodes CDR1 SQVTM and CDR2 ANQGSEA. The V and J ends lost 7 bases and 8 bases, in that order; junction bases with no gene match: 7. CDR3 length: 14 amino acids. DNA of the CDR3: TGCAGCGCTTCGGGACTAGCGGGAGCGCATGAGCAGTTCTTC. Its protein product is CSASGLAGAHEQFF.

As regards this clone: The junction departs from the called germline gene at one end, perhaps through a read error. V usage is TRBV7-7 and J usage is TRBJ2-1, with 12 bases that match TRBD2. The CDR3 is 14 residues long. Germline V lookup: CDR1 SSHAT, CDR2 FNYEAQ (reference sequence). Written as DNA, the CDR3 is TGTGCTAGCAGCTCTAGCGGGAGGGGCGATGAGCAGTTCTTC. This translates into CASSSSGRGDEQFF.

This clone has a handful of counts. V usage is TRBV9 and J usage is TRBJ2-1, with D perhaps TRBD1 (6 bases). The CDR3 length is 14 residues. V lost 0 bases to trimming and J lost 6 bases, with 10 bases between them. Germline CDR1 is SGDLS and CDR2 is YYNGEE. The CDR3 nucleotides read TGTGCCAGCAGCGTAGAACAGGGATTCAATGAGCAGTTCTTC. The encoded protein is CASSVEQGFNEQFF. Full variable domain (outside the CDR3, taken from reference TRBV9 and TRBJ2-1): DSGVTQTPKHLITATGQRVTLRCSPRSGDLSVYWYQQSLDQGLQFLIQYYNGEERAKGNILERFSAQQFPDLHSELNLSSLELGDSALYFCASSVEQGFNEQFFGPGTRLTVL.

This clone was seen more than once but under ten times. As DNA, the CDR3 is TGTGCCAGCAGTCAAGGACAGGGGCATCAGCCCCAGCATTTT. Its translation is CASSQGQGHQPQHF. This rearrangement joins TRBV27 to TRBJ1-5; the match to TRBD1 covers 9 bases. CDR1 MNHEY and CDR2 SMNVEV come from the germline V gene (reference sequence). V was clipped by 5 bases and J by 5 bases; unmatched bases: 4. The length of the CDR3 is 14 residues.